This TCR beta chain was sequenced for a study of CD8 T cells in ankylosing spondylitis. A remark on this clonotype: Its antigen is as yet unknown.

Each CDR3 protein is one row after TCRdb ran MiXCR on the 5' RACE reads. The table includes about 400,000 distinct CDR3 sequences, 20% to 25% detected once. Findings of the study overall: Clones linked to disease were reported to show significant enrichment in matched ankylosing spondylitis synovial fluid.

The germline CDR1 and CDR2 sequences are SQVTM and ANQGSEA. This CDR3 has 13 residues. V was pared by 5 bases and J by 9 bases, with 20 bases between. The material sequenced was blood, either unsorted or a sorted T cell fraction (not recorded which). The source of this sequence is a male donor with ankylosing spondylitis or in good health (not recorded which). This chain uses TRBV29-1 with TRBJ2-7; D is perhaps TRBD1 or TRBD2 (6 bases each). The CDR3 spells CSVRGAGFQGQYF. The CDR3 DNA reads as TGCAGCGTTAGGGGGGCAGGGTTCCAGGGGCAGTACTTC.